Listed below are T cell receptor beta chains from one sample, sequenced in a study of cytomegalovirus exposure and HLA in healthy donors. Libraries were prepared by immunoSEQ multiplex PCR; TCRdb keeps only in-frame clonotypes and omits some of them. This table holds 150,000 to 250,000 clones, 65% to 85% found once. The sample consisted of PBMCs. These receptors were obtained from a boy younger than 10 in good health and CMV-seronegative. Both conserved end residues are part of each CDR3. Fields, in order: J gene, V gene, D gene, clone size, CDR3 protein, CDR3 DNA. D genes are given only for firm matches. Part of the rows lack a size; the others show once, few, many or a class for expanded clones.

TRBJ2-4	TRBV4-3	TRBD1	.	CASDPPGQLAKNIQYF	TGCGCCAGCGACCCCCCGGGACAGCTAGCCAAAAACATTCAGTACTTC
TRBJ2-5	TRBV7-8	.	once	CASSLAVREETQYF	TGTGCCAGCAGCTTAGCGGTGAGAGAAGAGACCCAGTACTTC
TRBJ2-1	TRBV6-5	.	.	CASSEQFNEQFF	TGTGCCAGCAGTGAACAATTCAATGAGCAGTTCTTC
TRBJ2-7	TRBV6-5	TRBD2	.	CASSPTGGSYEQYF	TGTGCCAGCAGCCCCACGGGGGGATCGTACGAGCAGTACTTC
TRBJ1-2	TRBV7-9	.	.	CASSGDYYGYTF	TGTGCCAGCAGCGGGGACTACTATGGCTACACCTTC
TRBJ2-5	TRBV4-1	.	.	CASSQDLTSSYQETQYF	TGCGCCAGCAGCCAAGATCTCACGAGTTCGTACCAAGAGACCCAGTACTTC
TRBJ1-4	TRBV6-1	.	.	CASSVDREEKLFF	TGTGCCAGCAGTGTAGACAGAGAAGAAAAACTGTTTTTT
TRBJ1-3	TRBV5-4	.	.	CASSRFSGDGNTIYF	TGTGCCAGCAGCCGATTTTCAGGGGACGGAAACACCATATATTTT
TRBJ2-3	TRBV30	TRBD2	few	CDHRPLGLGSTDTQYF	TGTGACCACCGACCTTTGGGACTAGGGTCCACAGATACGCAGTATTTT
TRBJ2-1	TRBV5-1	TRBD2	.	CASSLAGTTLDEQFF	TGCGCCAGCAGCTTGGCCGGGACTACCCTCGATGAGCAGTTCTTC
TRBJ2-1	TRBV4-3	.	.	CASSQDVVRGSGSYNEQFF	TGCGCCAGCAGCCAAGACGTCGTCCGGGGATCGGGCTCCTACAATGAGCAGTTCTTC
TRBJ2-3	TRBV6-5	.	.	CASKELDTQYF	TGTGCCAGCAAGGAGTTAGATACGCAGTATTTT
TRBJ2-3	TRBV27	TRBD2	.	CASRPKAGVQADTQYF	TGTGCCAGCAGACCCAAAGCGGGGGTTCAGGCAGATACGCAGTATTTT
TRBJ2-1	TRBV11-2	TRBD2	once	CASSLVGRGGRNEQFF	TGTGCCAGCAGCTTAGTTGGGCGGGGGGGCCGTAATGAGCAGTTCTTC
TRBJ1-5	TRBV19	.	.	CASSIALNQPQHF	TGTGCCAGTAGTATAGCCTTAAATCAGCCCCAGCATTTT
TRBJ2-3	TRBV7-2	.	.	CASSFGSGAPDTQYF	TGTGCCAGCAGCTTCGGTTCTGGGGCACCAGATACGCAGTATTTT
TRBJ1-1	TRBV7-6	.	.	CASSPGAVTEAFF	TGTGCCAGCAGTCCAGGGGCGGTAACTGAAGCTTTCTTT
TRBJ2-1	TRBV11-2	TRBD1	once	CASTTYRGGGNEQFF	TGTGCCAGCACCACCTACAGGGGCGGAGGCAATGAGCAGTTCTTC
TRBJ2-5	TRBV5-4	.	.	CASSPTGTLETQYF	TGTGCCAGCAGCCCGACCGGGACATTAGAGACCCAGTACTTC
TRBJ2-1	TRBV6-4	.	.	CASSATGMLDNEQFF	TGTGCCAGCAGTGCTACAGGTATGTTGGACAATGAGCAGTTCTTC
TRBJ2-1	TRBV2	TRBD1	.	CASSGSWTGLLWFGGYNEQFF	TGTGCCAGCAGTGGATCATGGACAGGGCTTCTTTGGTTCGGGGGATACAATGAGCAGTTCTTC
TRBJ2-2	TRBV6-1	TRBD2	.	CASTQGLNTGELFF	TGTGCCAGCACCCAGGGACTAAACACCGGGGAGCTGTTTTTT
TRBJ1-5	TRBV19	TRBD1	.	CASSRTGLQPQHF	TGTGCCAGTAGTCGGACAGGGTTACAGCCCCAGCATTTT
TRBJ1-1	TRBV28	.	.	CASIGGGTEAFF	TGTGCCAGCATAGGGGGGGGGACTGAAGCTTTCTTT
TRBJ1-6	TRBV5-1	.	.	CASSLAAGDNSPLHF	TGCGCCAGCAGCTTGGCCGCAGGGGATAATTCACCCCTCCACTTT
TRBJ2-7	TRBV5-1	TRBD1	.	CASSSGQGSYEQYF	TGCGCCAGCAGCTCGGGACAGGGCTCCTACGAGCAGTACTTC
TRBJ2-7	TRBV27	TRBD1	.	CASSRTGGSYEQYF	TGTGCCAGCAGTCGGACAGGGGGCTCCTACGAGCAGTACTTC
TRBJ2-6	TRBV7-2	.	.	CASSRGAGSPSGANVLTF	TGTGCCAGCAGCCGCGGGGCAGGGAGTCCCTCTGGGGCCAACGTCCTGACTTTC
TRBJ1-1	TRBV30	TRBD1	.	CAWSAPRDRGGTEAFF	TGTGCCTGGAGTGCCCCCCGGGACAGGGGTGGCACTGAAGCTTTCTTT
TRBJ2-7	TRBV11-1	.	.	CASSFDQGYEQYF	TGTGCCAGCAGCTTCGACCAGGGCTACGAGCAGTACTTC
TRBJ1-4	TRBV27	TRBD1	.	CASSYRGDEKLFF	TGTGCCAGCAGCTACAGGGGGGATGAAAAACTGTTTTTT
TRBJ2-1	TRBV5-5	.	once	CASSLVAGADNEQFF	TGTGCCAGCAGCTTGGTAGCAGGGGCGGACAATGAGCAGTTCTTC
TRBJ2-5	TRBV28	TRBD2	.	CASSILAGGRAQYF	TGTGCCAGCTCGATACTAGCGGGGGGCAGGGCCCAGTACTTC
TRBJ1-1	TRBV6-5	TRBD1	.	CASSYRTGGTEAFF	TGTGCCAGCAGTTACCGGACAGGGGGGACTGAAGCTTTCTTT
TRBJ2-5	TRBV11-2	.	.	CASSLEGGRWETQYF	TGTGCCAGCAGCTTAGAGGGTGGGAGATGGGAGACCCAGTACTTC
TRBJ1-1	TRBV9	.	.	CASSMGGFTEAFF	TGTGCCAGCAGCATGGGGGGGTTCACTGAAGCTTTCTTT
TRBJ2-5	TRBV10-1	.	.	CASSESWSETTETQYF	TGCGCCAGCAGTGAGTCCTGGTCGGAGACCACGGAGACCCAGTACTTC
TRBJ1-6	TRBV7-9	TRBD1	.	CASSLGQGYNSPLHF	TGTGCCAGCAGCTTGGGACAGGGTTATAATTCACCCCTCCACTTT
TRBJ1-2	TRBV4-3	.	.	CASSQVRWRGYTF	TGCGCCAGCAGCCAAGTTCGGTGGCGGGGCTACACCTTC
TRBJ2-7	TRBV5-6	TRBD2	once	CASTRLRGTSLYEQYF	TGTGCCAGCACTAGACTGAGGGGGACTAGTCTTTACGAGCAGTACTTC
TRBJ2-2	TRBV29-1	.	.	CSVDRGTGELFF	TGCAGCGTTGATCGGGGCACCGGGGAGCTGTTTTTT
TRBJ1-3	TRBV7-9	.	few	CASSLLTSSGNTIYF	TGTGCCAGCAGCTTACTGACAAGCTCTGGAAACACCATATATTTT
TRBJ2-7	TRBV7-3	TRBD2	.	CASSSQGGSEQYF	TGTGCCAGCAGCTCCCAGGGAGGGAGCGAGCAGTACTTC
TRBJ2-2	TRBV19	TRBD2	.	CASNSGGAWTGELFF	TGTGCCAGTAATAGCGGGGGGGCCTGGACCGGGGAGCTGTTTTTT
TRBJ1-2	TRBV7-9	.	.	CASRPPRGGYGYTF	TGTGCCAGCAGGCCACCAAGGGGAGGCTATGGCTACACCTTC
TRBJ2-3	TRBV7-2	.	.	CASSRRAGNTDTQYF	TGTGCCAGCAGCCGGCGGGCGGGGAACACAGATACGCAGTATTTT
TRBJ1-1	TRBV25-1	.	.	CASSAREGDTEAFF	TGTGCCAGCAGTGCGAGGGAGGGGGACACTGAAGCTTTCTTT
TRBJ1-1	TRBV7-2	.	.	CASSLMLGKMNTEAFF	TGTGCCAGCAGCCTAATGCTAGGCAAAATGAACACTGAAGCTTTCTTT
TRBJ2-1	TRBV6-5	TRBD2	.	CASIQRGTNEQFF	TGTGCCAGCATCCAGCGGGGAACCAATGAGCAGTTCTTC
TRBJ2-3	TRBV9	.	few	CASSPGGFTDTQYF	TGTGCCAGCAGCCCAGGAGGATTCACAGATACGCAGTATTTT
TRBJ2-3	TRBV5-1	TRBD1	.	CASSFRDRDTDTQYF	TGCGCCAGCAGCTTCCGGGACAGGGACACAGATACGCAGTATTTT
TRBJ2-3	TRBV4-2	TRBD2	.	CASSPGVAGGSTDTQYF	TGTGCCAGCAGCCCGGGAGTAGCGGGGGGCTCCACAGATACGCAGTATTTT